A single sample is the source of the 8 T cell receptor beta chains below, sequenced in a study of T-cell reconstitution after alpha-beta-depleted transplantation in children. Preparing the TCRbeta library involved the use of unique molecular identifiers. TCRdb called the PCR reads again in MiXCR, with one record for every CDR3 protein. The table lists 330,000 or so distinct CDR3 sequences, over 9% of them singletons. The material was PBMCs, obtained before TCRalphabeta/CD19-depleted stem cell transplant. The receptors shown here come from a boy in the first two years of life with acute myeloid leukemia, due to receive a stem cell transplant.

A few counts support this clonotype. The chain uses TRBV7-6 and TRBJ1-4; the match to TRBD1 covers 10 bases. Germline CDR1 is SGHVS and CDR2 is FNYEAQ. The CDR3 is made up of 14 amino acids. Unmatched junction bases numbered 5, after V lost 5 bases and J lost 8 bases. The CDR3 nucleotides read TGTGCCAGCAGCCCCCGGACAGGGGGGGAAAAACTGTTTTTT. Protein: CASSPRTGGEKLFF.

The chain joins TRBV12-3 or TRBV12-4 to TRBJ1-4; TRBD1 matches at 7 bases. Trimming cost V 0 bases and J 4 bases; bases outside gene matches: 5. The CDR3 loop spans 16 amino acids. The chain's CDR3 is CASSLARDSYNEKLFF. In DNA, the CDR3 is TGTGCCAGCAGTTTAGCCCGGGACAGCTATAATGAAAAACTGTTTTTT.

In its sample, this clonotype was seen many times. The gene calls are TRBV9 and TRBJ2-4, with 10 positions matching TRBD2. Germline V gives CDR1 SGDLS, CDR2 YYNGEE. The junction had 9 bases not matched to a gene; V was cut back by 4 bases and J by 2 bases. CDR3 length equals 17 residues. The CDR3 is CASSPRGLASTKNIQYF. CDR3 sequence (DNA): TGTGCCAGCAGCCCCCGGGGACTAGCGTCAACCAAAAACATTCAGTACTTC.

At least ten counts were recorded for this clonotype. The chain carries TRBV14 and TRBJ2-7; TRBD1 agrees at 8 bases. This CDR3 is 16 amino acids long. The V gene end was trimmed by 4 bases and the J gene end by 1 base; junction bases not matched to a gene: 9. The germline CDR1 and CDR2 sequences are SGHDN and FVKESK. CDR3 bases: TGTGCCAGCAGCCGTCCCGGGACAGGAAGTTCCTACGAGCAGTACTTC. Translated: CASSRPGTGSSYEQYF.

This clonotype has at least ten counts. CDR3 sequence reads: CSARAGNYGYTF. In DNA form, the CDR3 reads TGCAGTGCTAGAGCAGGGAACTATGGCTACACCTTC. The rearrangement links TRBV20-1 to TRBJ1-2; D perhaps matches TRBD1 (5 bases). V was shortened by 1 base and J by 2 bases, with 5 bases between the two germline ends. The germline CDR1 and CDR2 sequences are DFQATT and SNEGSKA (reference sequence). The CDR3 extends over 12 amino acids.

This clonotype was detected a few times. The J gene is TRBJ1-4, the V gene TRBV28; D call uncertain. Per germline, CDR1 MDHEN and CDR2 SYDVKM. The CDR3 totals 17 residues. Between the trimmed V and J ends, which lost 2 bases and 4 bases, there was a span of 17 bases. The CDR3, as DNA: TGTGCCAGCAGTTTACGCGCGGCGGCTCATAGTAATGAAAAACTGTTTTTT. Translating it yields CASSLRAAAHSNEKLFF.

There are many counts of this clonotype. The CDR3: CSARNFRGLGPEAFF. For the CDR3, the DNA is TGCAGTGCTAGAAACTTCAGGGGGCTGGGGCCTGAAGCTTTCTTT. This chain uses TRBV20-1 with TRBJ1-1; 8 bases map to TRBD1. Germline V gene data show CDR1 as DFQATT and CDR2 as SNEGSKA (reference sequence). V dropped 2 bases and J dropped 6; count of bases not matched to a gene: 11. The CDR3 runs to 15 residues.

With respect to this clonotype: One base away lies a much larger clone, so this may be a sequencing read error. This chain connects TRBV25-1 to TRBJ2-1; 8 bases fit TRBD2. From germline, CDR1 is MGHDK and CDR2 SYGVNS. After removal of 2 bases from V and 5 bases from J, the junction contained 5 bases not matched to a gene. CDR3 length: 15 amino acids. DNA of the CDR3: TGTGCCAGCAGTGAAGGAGCGGGAGTGAACAATGAGCAGTTCTTC. Protein sequence: CASSEGAGVNNEQFF.